This T cell receptor (beta chain) was found in a study of blood T cell repertoires in COVID-19. Study overall: COVID-19 samples from acute and convalescent phases originated in the United States, Italy and Spain. Sample material is recorded as cDNA or gDNA derived from T cells, B-cell-depleted T cells, or PBMCs.

Original processing notes: Nucleated cell number was recorded as an estimate derived from reference gene primer amplification. Profiling relied on immunoSEQ multiplex PCR, and the TCRdb table lists in-frame clones only, not all of them. Clone size and the V and J calls come from that table; the DNA yielded D and trimming. In the table there are roughly 100,000 clones, 65% to 80% of which are singletons. Sequencing was done on a sample of peripheral blood. This TCR derives from a man aged 70 or older with active or convalescent COVID-19.

CDR3 protein: CASSFRLAGDTQYF. Here the CDR3 DNA reads TGTGCCAGCAGCTTCCGACTAGCGGGAGATACGCAGTATTTT. The chain couples TRBV5-4 to TRBJ2-3; 10 positions agree with TRBD2. This CDR3 is 14 amino acids long. V lost 2 bases and J lost 5; bases outside the gene matches: 2. Per the germline V gene, CDR1 is SGHNT and CDR2 is YYREEE (reference sequence).